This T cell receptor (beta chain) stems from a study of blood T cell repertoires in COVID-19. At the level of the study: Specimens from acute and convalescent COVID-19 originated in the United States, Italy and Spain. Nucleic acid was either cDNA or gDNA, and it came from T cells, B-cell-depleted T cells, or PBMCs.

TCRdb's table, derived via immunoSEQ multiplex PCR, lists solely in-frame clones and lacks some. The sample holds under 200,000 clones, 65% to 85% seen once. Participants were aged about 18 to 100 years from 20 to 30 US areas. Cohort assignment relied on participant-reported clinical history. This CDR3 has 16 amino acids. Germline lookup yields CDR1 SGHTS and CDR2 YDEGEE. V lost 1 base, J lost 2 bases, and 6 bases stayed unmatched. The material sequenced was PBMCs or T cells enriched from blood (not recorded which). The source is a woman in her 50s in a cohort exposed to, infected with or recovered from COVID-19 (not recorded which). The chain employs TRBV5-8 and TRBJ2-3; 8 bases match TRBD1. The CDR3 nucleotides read TGTGCCAGCAGCTTGTGGGGGACAGGTAACACAGATACGCAGTATTTT. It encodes CASSLWGTGNTDTQYF.